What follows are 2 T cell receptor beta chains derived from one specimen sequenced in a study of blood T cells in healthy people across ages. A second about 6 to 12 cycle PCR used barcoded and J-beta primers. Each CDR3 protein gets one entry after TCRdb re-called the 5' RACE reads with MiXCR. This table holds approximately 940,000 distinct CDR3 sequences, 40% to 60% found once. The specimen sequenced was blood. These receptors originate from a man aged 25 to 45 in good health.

CDR3 nucleotides: TGTGCCAGCAGCTCCCCCAAGCGGGGGGGCTACAATGAGCAGTTCTTC. It is translated as CASSSPKRGGYNEQFF. This chain links TRBV7-3 with TRBJ2-1, with 10 positions matching TRBD2. Trimming took 4 bases from V and 3 from J; bases not matched to a gene: 6. Per the germline V gene, CDR1 is SGHTA and CDR2 is FQGTGA. CDR3 size: 16 residues.

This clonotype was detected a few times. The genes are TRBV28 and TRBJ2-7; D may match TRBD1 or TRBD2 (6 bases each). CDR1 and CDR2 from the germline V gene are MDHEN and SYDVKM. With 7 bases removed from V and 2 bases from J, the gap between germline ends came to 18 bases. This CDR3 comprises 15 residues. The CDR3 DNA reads TGTGCCAGCAACCACCCGGGGGCGTTCACCTACGAGCAGTACTTC. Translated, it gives CASNHPGAFTYEQYF.